Below, 32 T cell receptor beta chains from the same sample are listed, as sequenced in a study of blood T cell repertoires in COVID-19. Method: immunoSEQ multiplex PCR; TCRdb's copy keeps in-frame clones and lacks some. In the table there are about 140,000 clones, 75% to 80% of which are singletons. Sequenced input: PBMCs or T cells enriched from blood (not recorded which). The receptors were gathered from a woman aged 45-65 years who had recovered from COVID-19.

This rearrangement joins TRBV19 to TRBJ1-1; 7 bases match TRBD1. Trimming took 7 bases from V and 7 from J; bases not matched to a gene: 9. Per germline, CDR1 LNHDA and CDR2 SQIVND (reference sequence). The CDR3 has 13 residues. CDR3 protein: CASTPVAGGEAFF. CDR3 DNA: TGTGCCAGTACCCCAGTGGCAGGGGGTGAAGCTTTCTTT.

The rearrangement joins TRBV29-1 to TRBJ2-1; D may be TRBD1 (6 bases). V was pared by 3 bases and J by 7 bases, with 13 bases between. The CDR3 length is 13 residues. Germline V lookup: CDR1 SQVTM, CDR2 ANQGSEA. The CDR3 reads CSVDPDSLNEQFF. CDR3 nucleotide sequence: TGCAGCGTTGACCCGGACAGCTTGAATGAGCAGTTCTTC.

This rearrangement joins TRBV28 to TRBJ1-4; TRBD1 matches at 7 bases. Losses at the gene ends were 4 bases for V and 10 bases for J; bases not matched to a gene: 9. The CDR3 sequence is 14 residues long. Germline V gene lookup returns CDR1 MDHEN and CDR2 SYDVKM. The CDR3 is CASSSTGDLGKLFF. The CDR3 bases are TGTGCCAGCAGTTCAACAGGGGATCTGGGAAAACTGTTTTTT.

J is TRBJ1-6 and V is TRBV3-1 (or the pseudogene TRBV3-2), with 9 bases lining up with TRBD1. The CDR3 totals 16 residues. Germline V gene lookup returns CDR1 LGHDT and CDR2 YNNKEL (reference sequence). V shed 1 base and J 7 bases; nucleotides not matched to a gene: 5. The CDR3, as DNA: TGTGCCAGCAGCCAAGCGGGACAGGGAAAGAATTCACCCCTCCACTTT. It specifies CASSQAGQGKNSPLHF.

The chain carries TRBV28 and TRBJ2-2; 8 positions match TRBD2. J gave up 4 bases and V 1 base, and 5 bases lay outside the gene matches. The CDR3 totals 16 residues. CDR1 and CDR2 from the germline V gene are MDHEN and SYDVKM. This CDR3 is CASSLFGTRGTGELFF. The DNA for the CDR3 is TGTGCCAGCAGTTTATTCGGGACTAGGGGCACCGGGGAGCTGTTTTTT.

The CDR3 here is CASSRRVGYTF. DNA of the CDR3: TGTGCCAGCAGCCGCAGGGTTGGCTACACCTTC. V gene TRBV5-6 combines with J gene TRBJ1-2; weak D call: TRBD1 (5 bases). The V and J ends lost 4 bases and 7 bases respectively, with 8 bases between them. Looked up from germline, CDR1 is SGHDT and CDR2 is YYEEEE. This CDR3 is built from 11 residues.

The V gene is TRBV19, the J gene TRBJ2-1; D uncertain. Germline V gene sequence: CDR1 LNHDA, CDR2 SQIVND (reference sequence). The CDR3 runs 14 residues. V dropped 7 bases and J dropped 0 bases, with 10 bases sitting between them. The DNA of the CDR3 is TGTGCCAGTATCGATCCAGGCTCCTACAATGAGCAGTTCTTC. Protein: CASIDPGSYNEQFF.

The count of this clone is one. V and J are TRBV13 and TRBJ1-1, with 7 bases fitting TRBD1. Germline CDR1 is PRHDT and CDR2 is FYEKMQ (reference sequence). The CDR3 extends over 15 amino acids. J lost 0 bases, V lost 5 bases, and 6 bases had no gene match. The chain's CDR3 is CASSPRDSMNTEAFF. CDR3 bases: TGTGCCAGCAGCCCCAGGGACAGCATGAACACTGAAGCTTTCTTT.

The V call is TRBV11-3, the J call TRBJ2-7, with TRBD2 identical over 8 bases. This CDR3 spans 13 amino acids. V was pared by 3 bases and J by 3 bases, with 1 base of the junction left unmatched. CDR1 SGHNT and CDR2 YENEEA come from the germline V gene. CDR3 sequence: CASSLGLDYEQYF. The CDR3 DNA reads TGTGCCAGCAGCTTGGGACTAGACTACGAGCAGTACTTC.

This clone has only one observation. This sequence joins TRBV7-3 and TRBJ1-1; 10 bases fit TRBD1. The germline V gene has CDR1 SGHTA and CDR2 FQGTGA. J was trimmed by 11 bases and V by 5 bases; bases with no gene match: 5. The CDR3 extends over 12 amino acids. This CDR3 is CASSVGQGRAFF. CDR3 in DNA: TGTGCCAGCAGCGTGGGACAGGGGAGGGCTTTCTTT.

The V gene is TRBV14, the J gene TRBJ1-2; D unresolved. CDR3 length: 14 amino acids. Germline-derived CDR1 and CDR2 are SGHDN and FVKESK. V was cut by 4 bases and J by 3 bases, with 12 bases left in between. The CDR3 protein is CASSRGGRDYGYTF. The DNA for the CDR3 is TGTGCCAGCAGCCGGGGAGGGCGGGACTATGGCTACACCTTC.

The sample holds one count of this clone. V and J are TRBV27 and TRBJ2-6; possible D gene TRBD2, 5 bases. The germline V gene has CDR1 MNHEY and CDR2 SMNVEV (reference sequence). Trimming removed 10 bases at V and 0 bases at J, with 7 bases between. This CDR3 region has 13 residues. DNA for the CDR3: TGTGCCATCGGGAACTCTGGGGCCAACGTCCTGACTTTC. As protein: CAIGNSGANVLTF.

The chain uses TRBV2 and TRBJ1-5; possibly TRBD1 for D (5 bases). The CDR3 consists of 15 residues. Between the trimmed V and J ends, which lost 4 bases and 6 bases, there was a span of 16 bases. CDR1 and CDR2 from the germline V gene are SNHLY and FYNNEI. CDR3: CASSGGPGGAQPQHF. The DNA for the CDR3 is TGTGCCAGCAGTGGGGGCCCGGGAGGTGCTCAGCCCCAGCATTTT.

V is TRBV27 and J is TRBJ1-5; D remains ambiguous. The ends were cut back, 6 bases at V and 7 bases at J, with 13 bases in the middle. This CDR3 has 13 residues. Per the germline V gene, CDR1 is MNHEY and CDR2 is SMNVEV (reference sequence). CDR3 sequence (DNA): TGTGCCAGCAGCCAACACGGGGTCCAGCCCCAGCATTTT. Encoded protein: CASSQHGVQPQHF.

The chain uses TRBV6-5 and TRBJ1-5; the D is unclear. Trimming pared 2 bases from V and 3 bases from J, leaving 8 bases between. Germline CDR1 MNHEY, CDR2 SVGAGI. The CDR3 is 14 amino acids. CDR3 region: CASSYRGINQPQHF. As DNA, the CDR3 is TGTGCCAGCAGTTACCGGGGAATCAATCAGCCCCAGCATTTT.

The chain uses TRBV2 and TRBJ2-7, with D possibly matching TRBD2 (6 bases). Germline V gene sequence: CDR1 SNHLY, CDR2 FYNNEI. The CDR3 totals 13 residues. Trimming took 7 bases from V and 8 from J, leaving 18 bases between them. In nucleotides, the CDR3 is TGTGCCAGCACCTCCCCCCCGGGACTGCAGCAGTACTTC. Protein product: CASTSPPGLQQYF.

This chain uses TRBV7-3 with TRBJ2-3; D not certain. CDR1 and CDR2 (germline): SGHTA, FQGTGA. Trimming stripped 2 bases from V and 6 bases from J, with 9 bases between. The CDR3 loop spans 13 amino acids. This CDR3 is CASSLGSRDTQYF. The CDR3 DNA reads as TGTGCCAGCAGCTTAGGATCGAGGGATACGCAGTATTTT.

The rearrangement links TRBV30 to TRBJ1-6; TRBD1 is a possible D gene (6 bases). With 5 bases removed from V and 10 bases from J, the gap between germline ends came to 24 bases. Germline loops: CDR1 GTSNPN, CDR2 SVGIG (reference sequence). There are 16 residues in the CDR3. In DNA form, the CDR3 reads TGTGCCTGGGCCCGACAGGACACAGCTCGGAGGTCACCCCTCCACTTT. Protein product: CAWARQDTARRSPLHF.

V gene TRBV7-8 combines with J gene TRBJ2-7; the match to TRBD2 covers 11 bases. CDR1 and CDR2 (germline): SGHVS, FQNEAQ. Trimming cost V 3 bases and J 1 base; bases outside gene matches: 11. This CDR3 contains 18 residues. CDR3 sequence (DNA): TGTGCCAGCAGCTTGGGCCTGGGAGGGACTAGCGGATCCTACGAGCAGTACTTC. Translating gives CASSLGLGGTSGSYEQYF.

This clone was recorded a few times. The chain has TRBV2 and TRBJ2-4; TRBD1 matches at 9 bases. Germline assignment: CDR1 SNHLY and CDR2 FYNNEI. The trim removed 6 bases at V and 4 bases at J, leaving 4 bases unmatched. This CDR3 has 14 amino acids. CDR3 DNA sequence: TGTGCCAGCAGCGGGACAGGGATAAAAAACATTCAGTACTTC. Translated: CASSGTGIKNIQYF.

This clone was counted only a few times. This rearrangement joins TRBV29-1 to TRBJ1-2; possible D gene TRBD1, 5 bases. The germline V gene has CDR1 SQVTM and CDR2 ANQGSEA. The V gene lost 6 bases and the J gene lost 0 bases, with 11 bases spanning the gap. The CDR3 sequence is 13 residues long. The CDR3 sequence is CSVGGHANYGYTF. The CDR3 DNA follows: TGCAGCGTGGGAGGACATGCTAACTATGGCTACACCTTC.

This rearrangement joins TRBV29-1 to TRBJ1-1; D is uncertain. CDR3 length: 13 residues. Germline V gives CDR1 SQVTM, CDR2 ANQGSEA. V was trimmed by 4 bases and J by 3 bases, leaving 12 bases between them. CDR3 sequence reads: CSVVTVKYTEAFF. The CDR3 DNA reads TGCAGCGTTGTTACGGTCAAATACACTGAAGCTTTCTTT.

The chain has TRBV28 and TRBJ2-1, with 7 nucleotides matching TRBD1. CDR1 is MDHEN, CDR2 SYDVKM, per germline. The CDR3 is 14 amino acids. After removal of 2 bases from V and 7 bases from J, the junction contained 5 bases not matched to a gene. The DNA for the CDR3 is TGTGCCAGCAGTTTAGAGGGGGCGAGTAATGAGCAGTTCTTC. Its protein is CASSLEGASNEQFF.

The chain combines TRBV19 with TRBJ1-5; the D gene is possibly TRBD1 (6 bases). Per the germline V gene, CDR1 is LNHDA and CDR2 is SQIVND (reference sequence). Trimming shortened V by 6 bases and J by 3 bases, and 12 bases separated the two germline ends. There are 14 residues in the CDR3. In DNA, the CDR3 is TGTGCCAGTAGCTTGGACAGTATCAATCAGCCCCAGCATTTT. It codes for CASSLDSINQPQHF.

The J gene is TRBJ2-5, the V gene TRBV10-2; tentative D call: TRBD2 (6 bases). The germline CDR1 and CDR2 sequences are WSHSY and SAAADI. The V end lost 0 bases, the J end lost 2 bases, and 10 bases lay between the germline ends. The CDR3 has 15 amino acids. This CDR3 is CASSESYGSQETQYF. The CDR3 nucleotides are TGCGCCAGCAGTGAGTCTTACGGGAGTCAAGAGACCCAGTACTTC.

The genes are TRBV28 and TRBJ2-5; tentatively, D is TRBD2 (7 bases). V lost 5 bases to trimming and J lost 3 bases, with 19 bases between them. The V gene's germline CDR1 is MDHEN and CDR2 SYDVKM. The CDR3 extends over 16 amino acids. The DNA for the CDR3 is TGTGCCAGCAGTGGGGCGGGGGCGAGCGGGAAAGAGACCCAGTACTTC. This codes for CASSGAGASGKETQYF.

The V and J genes are TRBV3-1 (or the pseudogene TRBV3-2) and TRBJ1-4, with D uncertain. V lost 1 base to trimming and J lost 4 bases, with 10 bases between them. This CDR3 contains 15 residues. The V gene's germline CDR1 is LGHDT and CDR2 YNNKEL (reference sequence). CDR3 region: CASSQGESLNEKLFF. Written as DNA, the CDR3 is TGTGCCAGCAGCCAAGGTGAAAGCCTTAATGAAAAACTGTTTTTT.

The V and J genes are TRBV5-8 and TRBJ2-7, with D tentatively TRBD1 (5 bases). Per germline, CDR1 SGHTS and CDR2 YDEGEE. This CDR3 is built from 20 residues. Trimming cost V 1 base and J 4 bases, with 30 bases left between them. The CDR3 sequence is CASSLLPGSAPIQIHYEQYF. In DNA, the CDR3 is TGTGCCAGCAGCTTGCTTCCAGGGTCTGCTCCGATCCAAATCCATTACGAGCAGTACTTC. The whole variable domain, filled in from reference TRBV5-8 and TRBJ2-7, reads EAGVTQSPTHLIKTRGQQATLRCSPISGHTSVYWYQQALGLGLQFLLWYDEGEERNRGNFPPRFSGRQFPNYSSELNVNALELEDSALYLCASSLLPGSAPIQIHYEQYFGPGTRLTVT.

The rearrangement links TRBV27 to TRBJ2-1; perhaps TRBD1 as D (7 bases). This CDR3 comprises 15 residues. Per the germline V gene, CDR1 is MNHEY and CDR2 is SMNVEV (reference sequence). With 5 bases removed from V and 4 bases from J, the gap between germline ends came to 15 bases. The CDR3 sequence: CASSRGLASYNEQFF. In nucleotides, the CDR3 is TGTGCCAGCAGTAGGGGGCTAGCGAGTTACAATGAGCAGTTCTTC.

The rearrangement uses TRBV10-3 and TRBJ2-3, with D unresolved. This CDR3 contains 13 residues. V lost 4 bases and J 6 bases, leaving 11 bases between the germline ends. Germline CDR1 and CDR2: ENHRY and SYGVKD. The CDR3 DNA reads TGTGCCATCAGTGGCGGTCGCGTGGATACGCAGTATTTT. It is translated as CAISGGRVDTQYF.

This clone occurred once. This chain links TRBV18 with TRBJ1-5; possible D gene TRBD1, 6 bases. Germline V CDR1 and CDR2: KGHSH, LQKENI. V was trimmed by 2 bases and J by 3 bases, leaving 11 bases between them. This CDR3 is 15 amino acids long. The CDR3 sequence: CASSPVRTDNQPQHF. The CDR3 DNA is TGTGCCAGCTCACCAGTTCGGACAGACAATCAGCCCCAGCATTTT. The full variable domain, its missing parts supplied by reference TRBV18 and TRBJ1-5, is NAGVMQNPRHLVRRRGQEARLRCSPMKGHSHVYWYRQLPEEGLKFMVYLQKENIIDESGMPKERFSAEFPKEGPSILRIQQVVRGDSAAYFCASSPVRTDNQPQHFGDGTRLSIL.

This rearrangement joins TRBV19 to TRBJ2-3, with D unresolved. This CDR3 contains 13 residues. Trimming removed 3 bases from V and 0 bases from J, with 4 bases in between. Germline V gives CDR1 LNHDA, CDR2 SQIVND (reference sequence). DNA of the CDR3: TGTGCCAGTAGTATTCAGAGCACAGATACGCAGTATTTT. Protein sequence: CASSIQSTDTQYF.